The T cell receptor (beta chain) under discussion was sequenced for a study of T cells after somatic rescue of genetic block. The V gene's germline CDR1 is MDHEN and CDR2 SYDVKM. This CDR3 comprises 10 residues. TCRdb's table, derived via immunoSEQ multiplex PCR, lists solely in-frame clones and lacks some. The repertoire includes around 70,000 clones, approximately 90% of them detected once, and around 3% sits in the top ten. The chain recombines TRBV28 with TRBJ2-5; D unclear. The tail of the sequence fits TRBJ2-7 better, so the J call may be wrong. Sequenced material: peripheral blood mononuclear cells (PBMCs). The clonotype was recovered from a man aged 35 to 55. CDR3 in DNA: TGTGCCAGCAGCCAATACGAGCAGTACTTC. Translating gives CASSQYEQYF.